These 20 T cell receptor beta chains came from one sample sequenced in a study of cytomegalovirus exposure and HLA in healthy donors. Primers for the PCR totalled 60 Vbeta and 13 Jbeta. Assay: immunoSEQ multiplex PCR; the TCRdb copy retains only in-frame clones and omits some. The table has some 160,000 clones, approximately 78% seen once. The sample consisted of PBMCs. Source of these receptors: a woman between 40 and 55 years old in good health and CMV-seropositive.

V usage is TRBV19 and J usage is TRBJ1-6; no definite D call. The V end lost 5 bases, the J end lost 1 base, and 9 bases lay between the germline ends. The germline V gene has CDR1 LNHDA and CDR2 SQIVND (reference sequence). CDR3 length: 15 amino acids. The CDR3 sequence is CASSPRSSYNSPLHF. The CDR3 DNA reads TGTGCCAGTAGTCCACGGAGTTCCTATAATTCACCCCTCCACTTT.

The rearrangement uses TRBV9 and TRBJ2-7, with TRBD2 as a possible D gene (6 bases). The germline V gene has CDR1 SGDLS and CDR2 YYNGEE. V dropped 0 bases and J dropped 0 bases, with 10 bases sitting between them. This CDR3 is built from 15 residues. DNA for the CDR3: TGTGCCAGCAGCGTAGCTGGGACTGCCTCCTACGAGCAGTACTTC. It translates to CASSVAGTASYEQYF.

V is TRBV2 and J is TRBJ1-3; tentatively, D is TRBD1 (5 bases). The germline V gene encodes CDR1 SNHLY and CDR2 FYNNEI. V dropped 2 bases and J dropped 7 bases, with 9 bases sitting between them. CDR3 length equals 13 residues. The CDR3 region has the DNA TGTGCCAGCAGTGAAAACAGGCCCAACACCATATATTTT. The encoded protein is CASSENRPNTIYF.

The chain couples TRBV6-6 to TRBJ2-5, with TRBD1 matching 8 bases. Germline values: CDR1 MNHNY, CDR2 SVGAGI (reference sequence). The V segment lost 6 bases and the J segment 11 bases; nucleotides outside the gene matches: 11. There are 13 residues in the CDR3. CDR3 DNA sequence: TGTGCCAGCAGCCCTCAAAGACAGGGGCAGCAGTACTTC. Translation: CASSPQRQGQQYF.

The gene calls are TRBV28 and TRBJ2-7; TRBD1 matches at 10 bases. Germline CDR1 and CDR2: MDHEN and SYDVKM. Losses at the gene ends were 5 bases for V and 12 bases for J; bases not matched to a gene: 13. The CDR3 spans 14 residues. As DNA, the CDR3 is TGTGCCAGCAGTCCGCCGGGACAGGGGCCCGACCCGTACTTC. Amino acid sequence: CASSPPGQGPDPYF.

The chain uses TRBV14 and TRBJ2-7; possible D gene TRBD2, 5 bases. The CDR3 extends over 13 amino acids. CDR1 is SGHDN and CDR2 is FVKESK in the germline V gene. The V end was cut by 0 bases, the J end by 11 bases, with 14 bases between. CDR3 in amino acids: CASSQDLRDYEYF. CDR3 DNA: TGTGCCAGCAGCCAAGATCTACGGGATTATGAGTACTTC.

The chain links TRBV6-5 to TRBJ2-5, with no clear D. Judging by the DNA end, TRBJ2-7 fits better; the J call may be wrong. Per the germline V gene, CDR1 is MNHEY and CDR2 is SVGAGI. The CDR3 is made up of 13 amino acids. Here the CDR3 DNA reads TGTGCCAGCAGTTACTCGTCCTCTTACGAGCAGTACTTC. It encodes CASSYSSSYEQYF.

This chain links TRBV27 with TRBJ2-2; weak D call: TRBD2 (6 bases). This CDR3 has 15 residues. Per the germline V gene, CDR1 is MNHEY and CDR2 is SMNVEV (reference sequence). V shed 4 bases and J shed 8 bases, with 17 bases lying between them. The CDR3 bases are TGTGCCAGCAGTTCCTCCTTAGTGGGGAGGGGGGAGCTGTTTTTT. This codes for CASSSSLVGRGELFF.

The J gene is TRBJ1-2, the V gene TRBV4-1; D perhaps matches TRBD1 (5 bases). The CDR3 consists of 13 residues. Germline CDR1 and CDR2: MGHRA and YSYEKL. V dropped 4 bases and J dropped 5 bases, with 11 bases sitting between them. The CDR3 nucleotides are TGCGCCAGCAGCCCGCGACAGCTTTATGGCTACACCTTC. Translating it yields CASSPRQLYGYTF.

This clone is a singleton in its sample. The chain uses TRBV27 and TRBJ2-7, with 11 positions matching TRBD1. Germline-derived CDR1 and CDR2 are MNHEY and SMNVEV (reference sequence). Germline trimming cut 5 bases from V and 3 bases from J; bases unmatched to any gene: 3. CDR3 length equals 14 residues. The CDR3 region is CASSAGTGGYEQYF. The DNA for the CDR3 is TGTGCCAGCAGTGCCGGGACAGGGGGCTACGAGCAGTACTTC.

The chain is built from TRBV29-1 and TRBJ1-1; TRBD1 might be the D (5 bases). The CDR3 length is 14 residues. Germline CDR1 and CDR2: SQVTM and ANQGSEA. V lost 6 bases to trimming and J lost 3 bases, with 17 bases between them. CDR3 sequence reads: CSVDGDRGDTEAFF. For the CDR3, the DNA is TGCAGCGTCGACGGGGACCGGGGGGACACTGAAGCTTTCTTT.

The gene calls are TRBV9 and TRBJ2-4; 9 bases agree with TRBD1. The CDR3 has 15 residues. Losses at the gene ends were 4 bases for V and 4 bases for J; bases not matched to a gene: 6. CDR1 and CDR2 (germline): SGDLS, YYNGEE. The CDR3 loop reads CASSPGTGTKNIQYF. DNA of the CDR3: TGTGCCAGCAGCCCTGGGACAGGGACGAAAAACATTCAGTACTTC.

This chain joins TRBV4-1 and TRBJ2-1; TRBD2 agrees at 9 bases. V trimming: 1 base; J trimming: 4 bases; junction bases outside the gene matches: 2. Per the germline V gene, CDR1 is MGHRA and CDR2 is YSYEKL. The CDR3 is 15 residues long. This CDR3 reads CASSQGTSGYNEQFF. Here the CDR3 DNA reads TGCGCCAGCAGCCAAGGTACTAGCGGGTACAATGAGCAGTTCTTC.

The chain links TRBV30 to TRBJ1-1, with D hard to call. This CDR3 is 11 amino acids long. Germline V gene lookup returns CDR1 GTSNPN and CDR2 SVGIG (reference sequence). With 1 base removed from V and 8 bases from J, the gap between germline ends came to 8 bases. As DNA, the CDR3 is TGTGCCTGGAGTGGGGCATCCGAAGCTTTCTTT. It codes for CAWSGASEAFF.

V is TRBV30 and J is TRBJ2-5; D may be TRBD2 (6 bases). The end of the DNA fits TRBJ2-7 better, so the J call may be wrong. CDR1 is GTSNPN and CDR2 is SVGIG in the germline V gene (reference sequence). CDR3 length: 15 amino acids. DNA of the CDR3: TGTGCCTGGAGTCCGGGACTCCTAAGCTCCTACGAGCAGTACTTC. Amino acid sequence: CAWSPGLLSSYEQYF.

The chain links TRBV25-1 to TRBJ1-1, with D perhaps TRBD1 (6 bases). The CDR3 consists of 13 residues. Germline V gives CDR1 MGHDK, CDR2 SYGVNS. V lost 5 bases, J lost 4 bases, and 11 bases lay in between. For the CDR3, the DNA is TGTGCCAGCAGTTTAGGGACAATCACTGAAGCTTTCTTT. It encodes CASSLGTITEAFF.

This clone showed up just a few times. The chain couples TRBV6-5 to TRBJ1-1, with TRBD1 as a possible D gene (6 bases). The V and J ends lost 5 bases and 7 bases respectively, with 14 bases between them. The CDR3 contains 13 residues. The germline V gene encodes CDR1 MNHEY and CDR2 SVGAGI. The CDR3 DNA sequence: TGTGCCAGCAGTACCCCAGGACAGATTGAAGCTTTCTTT. Protein sequence: CASSTPGQIEAFF.

This chain joins TRBV6-5 and TRBJ1-5, with TRBD1 as a possible D gene (6 bases). Trimming removed 2 bases from V and 5 bases from J, with 10 bases in between. There are 14 residues in the CDR3. The germline V gene encodes CDR1 MNHEY and CDR2 SVGAGI. The CDR3 nucleotides are TGTGCCAGCAGTTACGAGGCAGGGGATCAGCCCCAGCATTTT. This gives the protein CASSYEAGDQPQHF.

The rearrangement joins TRBV2 to TRBJ2-7, with 8 nucleotides matching TRBD2. The V gene end was trimmed by 7 bases and the J gene end by 6 bases; junction bases not matched to a gene: 20. CDR3 length equals 17 residues. CDR1 SNHLY and CDR2 FYNNEI come from the germline V gene. CDR3 sequence: CASKSVPRTSGAPEQYF. CDR3 nucleotides: TGTGCCAGCAAGTCTGTCCCCCGTACTAGCGGAGCCCCCGAGCAGTACTTC.

The V and J genes are TRBV19 and TRBJ2-7; the D gene is possibly TRBD1 (6 bases). The V gene's germline CDR1 is LNHDA and CDR2 SQIVND (reference sequence). The CDR3 loop spans 13 amino acids. Trimming stripped 7 bases from V and 4 bases from J, with 14 bases between. CDR3 sequence reads: CASTGGARYEQYF. CDR3 DNA: TGTGCCAGTACTGGGGGCGCGAGATACGAGCAGTACTTC.